This T cell receptor (beta chain) was recovered during a study of shared clonotypes between healthy human individuals. Looking at the study overall: Per-donor plates numbered three CD4 naive, three CD4 memory, two CD8 naive and one CD8 memory. Study-wide results and limits: The genetic and exposure-history diversity represented was limited by few donors. All-four-donor shared clonotypes had higher generation probabilities than non-shared clonotypes did.

Of note for this clone: The target antigen is unknown. Mismatch with germline at one junction end may stem from a read error.

The CDR3 is 11 residues long. Germline loops: CDR1 SEHNR, CDR2 FQNEAQ (reference sequence). The repertoire was sequenced with immunoSEQ multiplex PCR; TCRdb's copy has only in-frame clones and lacks some. The sample lists 2 million to 3 million clones, more than 85% seen once, with around 0.37% in the top ten. The split of CD4+ cells yielded CD45RA+ naive and CD45RA-negative memory subsets. This chain uses TRBV7-9 with TRBJ2-7; D is unresolved. The receptor's source is a man aged 18 to 30 in good health. Some clones in this sample may be carry-over from other donors' samples. What was sequenced was naive CD4+ T cells from PBMCs. The subset here: CD45RA+ positively selected. DNA of the CDR3: TGTGCCAGCAGCCCCCTTTACGAGCGGTACTTC. Translated, it gives CASSPLYERYF.